The next 7 T cell receptor beta chains were all read from a single sample in a study of blood T cell repertoires in COVID-19 (TCRdb year 2020). The library was built by means of the immunoSEQ multiplex PCR assay. TCRdb holds this immuneACCESS table with in-frame rearrangements only. Some clones are missing; in checked studies, unresolved V genes explain under half, and the rest has no known cause. The sample contains about 210,000 clones, about 86% of them found a single time. About 8.9% of the sample goes to the ten largest clones. The sample was PBMCs or T cells enriched from blood (not recorded which). The source of these receptors is a woman between 50 and 59 years old with acute COVID-19.

This chain connects TRBV9 to TRBJ1-5, with D possibly matching TRBD1 (6 bases). Trimming removed 0 bases from V and 5 bases from J, with 15 bases in between. The CDR3 covers 16 residues. In germline, CDR1 is SGDLS, CDR2 YYNGEE. CDR3 sequence reads: CASSVDGGAGHQPQHF. The CDR3 DNA reads as TGTGCCAGCAGCGTAGACGGGGGGGCAGGGCATCAGCCCCAGCATTTT.

This clone was observed once. The gene calls are TRBV24-1 and TRBJ2-3; D unresolved. This CDR3 is built from 15 residues. The ends were cut back, 3 bases at V and 2 bases at J, with 11 bases in the middle. From germline, CDR1 is KGHDR and CDR2 SFDVKD. The CDR3 here is CATSDPSETTDTQYF. The CDR3 DNA is TGTGCCACCAGTGATCCAAGCGAAACCACAGATACGCAGTATTTT.

This clone was detected only a few times. V gene TRBV9 combines with J gene TRBJ2-7; 8 bases line up with TRBD2. The CDR3 runs to 16 residues. Germline V gene data show CDR1 as SGDLS and CDR2 as YYNGEE. V lost 2 bases to trimming and J lost 0 bases; unmatched junction nucleotides: 7. The CDR3 sequence: CASSVSGGGSSYEQYF. In DNA form, the CDR3 reads TGTGCCAGCAGCGTCTCCGGCGGGGGGAGCTCCTACGAGCAGTACTTC.

The rearrangement uses TRBV29-1 and TRBJ2-2, with a possible D match to TRBD2 (6 bases). CDR1 and CDR2 (germline): SQVTM, ANQGSEA. The CDR3 has 11 residues. DNA for the CDR3: TGCAGTATTAGGAGGGCCGGGGAGCTGTTTTTT. It encodes CSIRRAGELFF.

The V call is TRBV19, the J call TRBJ2-1; D unclear. This CDR3 is 12 amino acids long. Trimming took off 10 bases at V and 4 bases at J, with 11 bases between the two ends. CDR1 and CDR2 from the germline V gene are LNHDA and SQIVND (reference sequence). The CDR3 DNA is TGTGCCACCCTAGGAATTTACAATGAGCAGTTCTTC. Translation: CATLGIYNEQFF. The whole variable domain, remainder taken from reference TRBV19 and TRBJ2-1, is DGGITQSPKYLFRKEGQNVTLSCEQNLNHDAMYWYRQDPGQGLRLIYYSQIVNDFQKGDIAEGYSVSREKKESFPLTVTSAQKNPTAFYLCATLGIYNEQFFGPGTRLTVL.

This rearrangement joins TRBV6-4 to TRBJ2-1; 11 bases line up with TRBD2. This CDR3 is 13 amino acids long. The germline V gene has CDR1 MRHNA and CDR2 SNTAGT. Losses at the gene ends were 4 bases for V and 9 bases for J; bases not matched to a gene: 2. CDR3 sequence: CASSATSGTEQFF. The DNA for the CDR3 is TGTGCCAGCAGTGCGACTAGCGGGACTGAGCAGTTCTTC.

V and J are TRBV6-5 and TRBJ2-5; a weak D match, TRBD2 (7 bases). Trimming shortened V by 2 bases and J by 1 base, and 14 bases separated the two germline ends. The CDR3 sequence is 16 residues long. In germline, CDR1 is MNHEY, CDR2 SVGAGI. CDR3 in amino acids: CASSYGGGGGQETQYF. The CDR3, as DNA: TGTGCCAGCAGTTACGGAGGGGGGGGAGGCCAAGAGACCCAGTACTTC.